The rows below give T cell receptor beta chains drawn from one sample of a study of cytotoxic CD8 clonotypes in ibrutinib-treated CLL. The method was immunoSEQ multiplex PCR; TCRdb's version includes in-frame clones alone and lacks a portion of them. The data show 40,000 to 50,000 clones, about 57% seen once. The sequenced sample was PBMCs, obtained after 24 months of ibrutinib treatment. Every receptor here comes from a human donor with chronic lymphocytic leukemia. CDR3s include the opening cysteine and the closing phenylalanine or tryptophan. Each record gives: CDR3 length, clone size, J gene, V gene, D gene, CDR3 protein, CDR3 DNA. A D gene is named only where the DNA matches it firmly. Where a row states a size, it is once, few, many or the class of an expanded clone; other rows omit it.

13,few,TRBJ2-4,TRBV6-1,NA,CASPRPVKNIQYF,TGTGCCAGCCCCCGGCCCGTCAAAAACATTCAGTACTTC
13,NA,TRBJ2-5,TRBV5-1,NA,CASSLRVMETQYF,TGCGCCAGCAGCTTGCGGGTGATGGAGACCCAGTACTTC
14,NA,TRBJ1-5,TRBV5-5,NA,CASSLDRLTEPQHF,TGTGCCAGCAGCTTGGACAGGCTCACGGAGCCCCAGCATTTT
16,NA,TRBJ2-2,TRBV6-6,TRBD2,CASSPKAGGLTGELFF,TGTGCCAGCAGCCCGAAAGCGGGGGGCCTCACCGGGGAGCTGTTTTTT
15,many,TRBJ1-5,TRBV5-4,NA,CASSQDGQGGQPQHF,TGTGCCAGCAGCCAAGATGGCCAGGGCGGTCAGCCCCAGCATTTT
12,NA,TRBJ2-7,TRBV6-1,TRBD1,CASSRDRARQYF,TGTGCCAGCAGCCGGGACAGGGCAAGGCAGTACTTC
15,NA,TRBJ1-6,TRBV6-1,NA,CASSELAERSRALHF,TGTGCCAGCAGTGAACTGGCGGAACGTTCAAGGGCCCTCCACTTT
16,NA,TRBJ2-3,TRBV5-1,TRBD2,CASSLAGTSGRDTQYF,TGCGCCAGCAGCTTGGCCGGGACTAGCGGAAGAGATACGCAGTATTTT
16,NA,TRBJ1-1,TRBV5-1,TRBD1,CASSLAGQDGGTEAFF,TGCGCCAGCAGCTTGGCGGGACAGGACGGAGGGACTGAAGCTTTCTTT
18,few,TRBJ2-1,TRBV5-6,NA,CASSLNQQGSNRWNEQFF,TGTGCCAGCAGCCTGAACCAACAGGGCTCAAATCGGTGGAATGAGCAGTTCTTC